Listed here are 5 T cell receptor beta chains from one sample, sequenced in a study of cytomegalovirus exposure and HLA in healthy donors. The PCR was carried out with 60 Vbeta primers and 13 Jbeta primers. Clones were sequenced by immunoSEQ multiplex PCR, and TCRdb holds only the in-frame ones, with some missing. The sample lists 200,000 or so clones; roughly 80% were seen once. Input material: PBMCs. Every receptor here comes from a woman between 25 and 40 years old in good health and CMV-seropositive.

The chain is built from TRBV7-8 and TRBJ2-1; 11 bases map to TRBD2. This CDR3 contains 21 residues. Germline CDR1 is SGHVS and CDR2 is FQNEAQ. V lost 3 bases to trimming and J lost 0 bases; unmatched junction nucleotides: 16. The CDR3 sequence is CASSFGGSGLAELSSYNEQFF. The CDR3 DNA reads TGTGCCAGCAGCTTTGGAGGTTCGGGACTAGCGGAACTGAGCTCCTACAATGAGCAGTTCTTC.

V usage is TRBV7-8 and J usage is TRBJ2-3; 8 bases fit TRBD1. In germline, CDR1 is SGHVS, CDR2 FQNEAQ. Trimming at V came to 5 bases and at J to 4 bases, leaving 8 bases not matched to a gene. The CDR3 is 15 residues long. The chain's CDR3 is CASSTRQGSPDTQYF. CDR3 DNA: TGTGCCAGCAGCACCCGACAGGGGTCCCCAGATACGCAGTATTTT. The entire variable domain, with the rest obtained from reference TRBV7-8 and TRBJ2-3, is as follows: GAGVSQSPRYKVAKRGQDVALRCDPISGHVSLFWYQQALGQGPEFLTYFQNEAQLDKSGLPSDRFFAERPEGSVSTLKIQRTQQEDSAVYLCASSTRQGSPDTQYFGPGTRLTVL.

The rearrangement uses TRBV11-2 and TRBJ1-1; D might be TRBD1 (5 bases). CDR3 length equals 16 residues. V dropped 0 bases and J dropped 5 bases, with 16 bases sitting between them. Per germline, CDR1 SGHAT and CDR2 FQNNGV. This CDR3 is CASSLESRQGRTEAFF. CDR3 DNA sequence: TGTGCCAGCAGCTTAGAGAGTAGGCAGGGCCGGACTGAAGCTTTCTTT.

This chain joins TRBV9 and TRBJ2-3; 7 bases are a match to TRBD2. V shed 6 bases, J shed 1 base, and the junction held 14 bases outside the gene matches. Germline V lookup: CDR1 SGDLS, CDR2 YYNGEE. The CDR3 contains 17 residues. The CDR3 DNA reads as TGTGCCAGCACCGCATCGTTGGGGGGAGGGGGCACAGATACGCAGTATTTT. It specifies CASTASLGGGGTDTQYF.

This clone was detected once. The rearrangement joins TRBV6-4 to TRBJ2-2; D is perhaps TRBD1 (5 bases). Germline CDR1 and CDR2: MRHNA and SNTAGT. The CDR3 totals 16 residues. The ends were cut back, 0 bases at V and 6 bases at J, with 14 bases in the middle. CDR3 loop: CASSDSGQGGPGELFF. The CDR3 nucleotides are TGTGCCAGCAGTGACTCTGGGCAGGGCGGTCCCGGGGAGCTGTTTTTT.